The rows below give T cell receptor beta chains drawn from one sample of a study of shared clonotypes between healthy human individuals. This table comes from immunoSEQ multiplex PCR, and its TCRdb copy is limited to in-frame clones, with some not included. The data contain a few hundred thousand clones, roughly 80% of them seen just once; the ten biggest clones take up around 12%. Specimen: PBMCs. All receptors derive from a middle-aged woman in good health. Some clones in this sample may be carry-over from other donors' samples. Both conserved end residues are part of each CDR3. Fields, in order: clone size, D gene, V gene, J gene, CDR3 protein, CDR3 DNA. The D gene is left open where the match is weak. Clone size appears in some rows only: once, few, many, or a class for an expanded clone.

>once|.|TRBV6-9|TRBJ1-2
CASSLGYPGVYTF
TGTGCCAGCAGTTTAGGGTACCCAGGCGTCTACACCTTC
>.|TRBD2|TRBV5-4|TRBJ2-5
CASGGGVTAKETQYF
TGTGCCAGCGGGGGGGGAGTGACAGCTAAAGAGACCCAGTACTTC
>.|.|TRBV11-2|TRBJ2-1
CASRYSTGATGNEQFF
TGTGCCAGCAGATATTCGACAGGAGCCACTGGCAATGAGCAGTTCTTC
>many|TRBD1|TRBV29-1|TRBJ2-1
CSVEGRQGGNEQFF
TGCAGCGTGGAAGGGCGACAGGGGGGCAATGAGCAGTTCTTC
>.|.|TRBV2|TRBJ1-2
CASRTRVGYGYTF
TGTGCCAGCAGGACCAGGGTAGGCTATGGCTACACCTTC
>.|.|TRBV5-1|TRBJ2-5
CASSPEGTIQETQYF
TGCGCCAGCAGCCCGGAGGGAACGATTCAAGAGACCCAGTACTTC
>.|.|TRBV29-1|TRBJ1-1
CSVVLTRGGVEAFF
TGCAGCGTTGTCCTAACCCGGGGTGGGGTTGAAGCCTTCTTT
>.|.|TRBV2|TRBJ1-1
CASRASRLDTEAFF
TGTGCCAGCAGGGCCTCCCGGCTTGACACTGAAGCTTTCTTT
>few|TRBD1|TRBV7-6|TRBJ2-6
CASSLGTGSSSGANVLTF
TGTGCCAGCAGCTTAGGGACAGGGTCCAGCTCTGGGGCCAACGTCCTGACTTTC
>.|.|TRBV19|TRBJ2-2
CASRALGVGELFF
TGTGCCAGTAGGGCCTTAGGGGTCGGGGAGCTGTTTTTT
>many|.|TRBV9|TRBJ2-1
CASSVVPGAGDEQFF
TGTGCCAGCAGCGTAGTGCCTGGGGCTGGCGATGAGCAGTTCTTC
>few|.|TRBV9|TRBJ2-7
CASSVDGASTNEQYF
TGTGCCAGCAGCGTAGACGGAGCATCCACCAACGAGCAGTACTTC
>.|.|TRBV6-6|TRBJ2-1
CASSRLDLRFDEQFF
TGTGCCAGCAGTCGACTAGACCTCAGATTCGATGAGCAGTTCTTC
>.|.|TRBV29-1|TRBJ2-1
CSVGRTDNEQFF
TGCAGCGTTGGGAGGACCGACAATGAGCAGTTCTTC
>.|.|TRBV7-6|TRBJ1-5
CASSSGPERPQHF
TGTGCCAGCAGCTCGGGACCGGAAAGGCCCCAGCATTTT
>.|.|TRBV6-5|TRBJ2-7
CASMAAGSRYEQYF
TGTGCCAGCATGGCAGCAGGGTCTAGGTACGAGCAGTACTTC
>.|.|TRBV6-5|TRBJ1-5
CASSLRGPAQPQHF
TGTGCCAGCAGTTTAAGAGGGCCAGCTCAGCCCCAGCATTTT
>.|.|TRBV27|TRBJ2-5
CASSSGLTETQYF
TGTGCCAGCAGTTCGGGTCTCACGGAGACCCAGTACTTC
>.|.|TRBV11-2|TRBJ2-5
CASSLSSGSLWETQYF
TGTGCCAGCAGCTTGAGTTCAGGTAGTCTGTGGGAGACCCAGTACTTC
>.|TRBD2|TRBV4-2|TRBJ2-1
CASSQDGTSGRNEQFF
TGTGCCAGCAGCCAAGATGGGACTAGCGGCAGGAATGAGCAGTTCTTC
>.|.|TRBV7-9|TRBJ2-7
CASSLVVTYEQYF
TGTGCCAGCAGCTTAGTAGTCACATACGAGCAGTACTTC
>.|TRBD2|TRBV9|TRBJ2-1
CASSVDPLTSGKEQFF
TGTGCCAGCAGCGTAGACCCACTTACTAGCGGGAAGGAGCAGTTCTTC
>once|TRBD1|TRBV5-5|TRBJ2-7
CASSLGDRGHYEQYF
TGTGCCAGCAGCTTGGGGGACAGGGGCCACTACGAGCAGTACTTC
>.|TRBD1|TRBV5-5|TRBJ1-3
CASSINRGLGTGNTIYF
TGTGCCAGCAGCATAAACAGGGGGCTAGGTACTGGAAACACCATATATTTT
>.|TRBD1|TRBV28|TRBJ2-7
CASTRPRGTHEQYF
TGTGCCAGCACTCGACCCAGGGGGACCCACGAGCAGTACTTC
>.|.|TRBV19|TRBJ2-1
CASSTQENEQFF
TGTGCCAGTAGTACACAGGAGAATGAGCAGTTCTTC
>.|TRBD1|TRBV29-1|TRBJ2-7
CSVANIGTGTNEQYF
TGCAGCGTTGCTAACATCGGGACAGGGACTAACGAGCAGTACTTC
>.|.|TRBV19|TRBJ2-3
CASSSPEWTVTDTQYF
TGTGCCAGTAGTAGCCCGGAGTGGACAGTCACAGATACGCAGTATTTT
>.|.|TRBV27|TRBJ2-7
CASSLYQGSYEQYF
TGTGCCAGCAGTTTATATCAGGGTTCCTACGAGCAGTACTTC
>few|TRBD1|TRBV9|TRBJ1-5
CASSAGTGDSNQPQHF
TGTGCCAGCAGTGCCGGGACAGGGGATAGCAATCAGCCCCAGCATTTT
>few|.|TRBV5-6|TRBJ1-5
CASSLTGDQPQHF
TGTGCCAGCAGCTTGACGGGTGATCAGCCCCAGCATTTT
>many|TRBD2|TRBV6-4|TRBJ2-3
CASSDGLATDTQYF
TGTGCCAGCAGTGACGGACTAGCGACAGATACGCAGTATTTT
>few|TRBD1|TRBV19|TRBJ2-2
CASRDRGRGTGELFF
TGTGCCAGTAGGGACAGGGGGCGCGGGACCGGGGAGCTGTTTTTT
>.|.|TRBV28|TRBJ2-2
CASSLEIGGSGELFF
TGTGCCAGCAGTTTGGAAATAGGGGGTTCCGGGGAGCTGTTTTTT
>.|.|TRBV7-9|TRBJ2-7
CASSLGQASYEQYF
TGTGCCAGCAGCTTAGGACAGGCGTCCTACGAGCAGTACTTC
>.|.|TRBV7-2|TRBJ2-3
CASSLPLGTQYF
TGTGCCAGCAGCCTACCCCTCGGTACGCAGTATTTT
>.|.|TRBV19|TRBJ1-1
CASRLLGTHTEAFF
TGTGCCAGTAGATTGTTGGGGACCCACACTGAAGCTTTCTTT
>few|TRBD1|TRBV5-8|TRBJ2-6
CASSVPGQLSSGANVLTF
TGTGCCAGCAGCGTACCGGGACAGCTTTCCTCTGGGGCCAACGTCCTGACTTTC
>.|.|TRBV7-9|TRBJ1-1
CASSYVGENTEAFF
TGTGCCAGCAGTTACGTAGGGGAAAACACTGAAGCTTTCTTT
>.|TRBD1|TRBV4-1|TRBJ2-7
CASSQAGTATYEQYF
TGCGCCAGCAGCCAAGCGGGGACAGCAACCTACGAGCAGTACTTC
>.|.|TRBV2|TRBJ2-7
CASGPPGDIEQYF
TGTGCCAGCGGTCCCCCCGGGGATATTGAGCAGTACTTC
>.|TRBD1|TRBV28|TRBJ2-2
CASSLVQGASGELFF
TGTGCCAGCAGTTTGGTACAGGGGGCGTCCGGGGAGCTGTTTTTT
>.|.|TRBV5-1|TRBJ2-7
CASSLVPGEVDEQYF
TGCGCCAGCAGCTTGGTACCAGGGGAGGTCGACGAGCAGTACTTC
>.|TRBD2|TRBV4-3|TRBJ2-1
CASSQDLGLAASYNEQFF
TGCGCCAGCAGCCAAGATCTGGGACTAGCGGCCTCCTACAATGAGCAGTTCTTC
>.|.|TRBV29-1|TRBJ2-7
CSVGESTWHEQYF
TGCAGCGTTGGTGAGTCCACCTGGCACGAGCAGTACTTC
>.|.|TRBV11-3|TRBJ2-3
CASSWGRSTDTQYF
TGTGCCAGCAGCTGGGGTAGAAGCACAGATACGCAGTATTTT
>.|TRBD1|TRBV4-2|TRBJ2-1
CASSLGRDSYNEQFF
TGTGCCAGCAGCCTCGGTCGGGACAGTTACAATGAGCAGTTCTTC
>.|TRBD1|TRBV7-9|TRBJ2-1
CASSLGGQGQFF
TGTGCCAGCAGCTTGGGGGGACAGGGACAGTTCTTC
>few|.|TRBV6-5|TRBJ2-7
CASSQSSYEQYF
TGTGCCAGCAGCCAATCCTCCTACGAGCAGTACTTC
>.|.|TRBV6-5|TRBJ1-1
CASSYRGSSEAFF
TGTGCCAGCAGTTACAGAGGGAGCTCTGAAGCTTTCTTT
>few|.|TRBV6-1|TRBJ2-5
CASSVGRQQETQYF
TGTGCCAGCAGTGTCGGCAGACAGCAAGAGACCCAGTACTTC
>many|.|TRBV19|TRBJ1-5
CASSIRDQAGEQPQHF
TGTGCCAGTAGTATACGTGATCAGGCGGGGGAACAGCCCCAGCATTTT
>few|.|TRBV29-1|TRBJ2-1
CSVNPTGGEQFF
TGCAGCGTTAACCCCACGGGCGGTGAGCAGTTCTTC
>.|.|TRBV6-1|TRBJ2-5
CASQRGAQETQYF
TGTGCCAGCCAACGGGGAGCCCAAGAGACCCAGTACTTC